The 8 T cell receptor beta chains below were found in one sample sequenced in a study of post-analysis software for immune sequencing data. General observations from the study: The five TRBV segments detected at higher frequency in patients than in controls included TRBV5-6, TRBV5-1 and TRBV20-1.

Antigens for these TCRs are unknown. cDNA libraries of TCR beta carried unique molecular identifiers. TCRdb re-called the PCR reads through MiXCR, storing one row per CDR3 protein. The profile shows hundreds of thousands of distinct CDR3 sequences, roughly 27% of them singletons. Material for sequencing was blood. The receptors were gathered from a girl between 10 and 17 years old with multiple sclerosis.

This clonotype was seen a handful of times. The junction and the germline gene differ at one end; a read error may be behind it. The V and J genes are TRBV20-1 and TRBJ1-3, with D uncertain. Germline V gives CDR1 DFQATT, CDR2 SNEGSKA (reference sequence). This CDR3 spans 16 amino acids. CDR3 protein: CSAGDSTRGGGNTIYF. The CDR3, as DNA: TGCAGTGCTGGAGATTCTACCCGGGGAGGAGGAAACACCATATATTTT.

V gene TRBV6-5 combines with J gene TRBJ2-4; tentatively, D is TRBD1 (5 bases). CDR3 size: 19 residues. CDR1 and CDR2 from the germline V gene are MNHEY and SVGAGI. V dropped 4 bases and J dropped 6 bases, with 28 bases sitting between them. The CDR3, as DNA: TGTGCCAGCAGTTCCTACTTCTCCCAGCAGGGTCGAGAATTAAACATTCAGTACTTC. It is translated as CASSSYFSQQGRELNIQYF.

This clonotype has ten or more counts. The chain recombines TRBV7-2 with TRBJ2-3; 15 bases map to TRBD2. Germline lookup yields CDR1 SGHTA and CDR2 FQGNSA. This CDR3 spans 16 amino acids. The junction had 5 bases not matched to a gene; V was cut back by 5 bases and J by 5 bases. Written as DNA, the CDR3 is TGTGCCAGCAGCGGGACTAGCGGGGGGTATGGAGATACGCAGTATTTT. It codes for CASSGTSGGYGDTQYF.

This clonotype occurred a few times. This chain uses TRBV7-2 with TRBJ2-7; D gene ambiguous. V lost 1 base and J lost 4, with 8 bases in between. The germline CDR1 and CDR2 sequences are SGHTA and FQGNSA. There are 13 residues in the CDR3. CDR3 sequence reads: CASSLVSDYEQYF. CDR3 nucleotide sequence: TGTGCCAGCAGCTTAGTCTCTGATTACGAGCAGTACTTC.

CDR3 nucleotide sequence: TGCAGTGCTCCCGACCAAACCGGGACTAGCGGGGCAGCCGGCGGTCAGACCCAGTACTTC. Translating it yields CSAPDQTGTSGAAGGQTQYF. The chain is built from TRBV20-1 and TRBJ2-5, with TRBD2 identical over 13 bases. The CDR3 spans 20 residues. Germline V lookup: CDR1 DFQATT, CDR2 SNEGSKA (reference sequence). The V segment lost 5 bases and the J segment 6 bases; nucleotides outside the gene matches: 24.

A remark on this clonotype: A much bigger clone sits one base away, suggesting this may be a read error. Here the CDR3 DNA reads TGTACCATCGCAGCCTTAGGGGATCAGCCCCAGCATTTT. Residues: CTIAALGDQPQHF. The V and J genes are TRBV10-3 and TRBJ1-5; D may be TRBD1 (5 bases). The CDR3 loop spans 13 amino acids. Per germline, CDR1 ENHRY and CDR2 SYGVKD.

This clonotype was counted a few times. The CDR3 DNA is TGCGCCAGCAGCTTGGCCCCCAGGGACAGGGCCGTCAATGAGCAGTTCTTC. It specifies CASSLAPRDRAVNEQFF. The rearrangement joins TRBV5-1 to TRBJ2-1; 9 bases match TRBD1. The trim removed 0 bases at V and 6 bases at J, leaving 10 bases unmatched. Germline CDR1 is SGHRS and CDR2 is YFSETQ. This CDR3 has 17 amino acids.

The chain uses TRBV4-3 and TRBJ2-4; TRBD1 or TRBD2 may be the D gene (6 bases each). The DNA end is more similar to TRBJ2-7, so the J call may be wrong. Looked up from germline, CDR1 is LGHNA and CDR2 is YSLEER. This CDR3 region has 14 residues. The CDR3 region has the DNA TGCGCCAGCAGCGAGGGGGGCGCAACCTACGAGCAGTACTTC. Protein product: CASSEGGATYEQYF.